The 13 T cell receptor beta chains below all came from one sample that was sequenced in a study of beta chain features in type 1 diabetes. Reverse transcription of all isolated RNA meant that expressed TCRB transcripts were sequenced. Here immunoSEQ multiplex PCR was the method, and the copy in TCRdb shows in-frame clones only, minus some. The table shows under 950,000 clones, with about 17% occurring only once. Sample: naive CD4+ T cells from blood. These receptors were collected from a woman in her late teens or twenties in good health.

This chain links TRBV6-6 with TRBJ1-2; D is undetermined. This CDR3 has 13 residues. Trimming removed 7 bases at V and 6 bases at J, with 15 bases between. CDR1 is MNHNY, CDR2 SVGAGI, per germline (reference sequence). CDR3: CASTGGQENGYTF. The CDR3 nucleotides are TGTGCCAGCACTGGCGGGCAGGAGAATGGCTACACCTTC.

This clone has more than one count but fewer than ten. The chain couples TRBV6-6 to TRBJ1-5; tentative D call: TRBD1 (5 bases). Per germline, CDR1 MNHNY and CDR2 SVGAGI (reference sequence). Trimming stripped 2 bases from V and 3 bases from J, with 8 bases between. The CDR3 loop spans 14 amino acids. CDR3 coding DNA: TGTGCCAGCAGTTACGGGGGGTTCAATCAGCCCCAGCATTTT. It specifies CASSYGGFNQPQHF.

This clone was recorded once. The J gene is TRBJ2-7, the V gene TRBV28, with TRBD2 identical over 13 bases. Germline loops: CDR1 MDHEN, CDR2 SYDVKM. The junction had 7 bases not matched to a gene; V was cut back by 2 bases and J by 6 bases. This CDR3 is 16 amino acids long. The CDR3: CASSLPTSGRSGEQYF. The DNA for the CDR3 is TGTGCCAGCAGTTTACCGACTAGCGGGAGGTCTGGCGAGCAGTACTTC.

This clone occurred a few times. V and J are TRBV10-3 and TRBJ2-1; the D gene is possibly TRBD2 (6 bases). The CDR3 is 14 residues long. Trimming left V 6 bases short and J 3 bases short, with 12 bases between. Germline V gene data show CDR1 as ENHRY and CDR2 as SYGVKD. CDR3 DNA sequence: TGTGCCATCAGGGAGGGCCTGGTCTACAATGAGCAGTTCTTC. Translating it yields CAIREGLVYNEQFF.

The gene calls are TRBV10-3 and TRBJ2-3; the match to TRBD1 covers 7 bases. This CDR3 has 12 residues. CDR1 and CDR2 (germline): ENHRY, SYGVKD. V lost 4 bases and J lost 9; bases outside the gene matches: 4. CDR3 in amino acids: CAISGTGVTQYF. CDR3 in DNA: TGTGCCATCAGTGGAACAGGGGTAACGCAGTATTTT.

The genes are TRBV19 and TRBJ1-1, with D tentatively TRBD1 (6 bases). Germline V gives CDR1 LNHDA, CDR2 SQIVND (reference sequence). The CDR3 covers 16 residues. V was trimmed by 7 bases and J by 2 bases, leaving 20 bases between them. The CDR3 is CASTPLGGISNTEAFF. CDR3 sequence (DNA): TGTGCCAGTACCCCCCTCGGGGGCATAAGTAACACTGAAGCTTTCTTT. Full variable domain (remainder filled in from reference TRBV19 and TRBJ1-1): DGGITQSPKYLFRKEGQNVTLSCEQNLNHDAMYWYRQDPGQGLRLIYYSQIVNDFQKGDIAEGYSVSREKKESFPLTVTSAQKNPTAFYLCASTPLGGISNTEAFFGQGTRLTVV.

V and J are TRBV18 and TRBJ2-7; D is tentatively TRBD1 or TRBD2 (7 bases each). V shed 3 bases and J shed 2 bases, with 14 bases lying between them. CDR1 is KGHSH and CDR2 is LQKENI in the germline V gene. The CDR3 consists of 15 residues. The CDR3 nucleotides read TGTGCCAGCTCACCCACGACAGGGACTACCTACGAGCAGTACTTC. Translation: CASSPTTGTTYEQYF.

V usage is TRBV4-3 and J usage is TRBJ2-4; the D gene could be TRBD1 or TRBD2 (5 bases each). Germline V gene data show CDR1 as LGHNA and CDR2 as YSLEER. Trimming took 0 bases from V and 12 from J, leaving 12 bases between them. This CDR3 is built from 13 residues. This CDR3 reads CASSQDGTNHQYF. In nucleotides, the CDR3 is TGCGCCAGCAGCCAAGATGGGACCAACCATCAGTACTTC.

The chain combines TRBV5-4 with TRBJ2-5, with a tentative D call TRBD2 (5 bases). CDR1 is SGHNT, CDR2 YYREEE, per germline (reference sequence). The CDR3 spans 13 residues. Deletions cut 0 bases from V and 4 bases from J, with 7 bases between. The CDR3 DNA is TGTGCCAGCAGCTTGGATAGCGTAGAGACCCAGTACTTC. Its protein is CASSLDSVETQYF.

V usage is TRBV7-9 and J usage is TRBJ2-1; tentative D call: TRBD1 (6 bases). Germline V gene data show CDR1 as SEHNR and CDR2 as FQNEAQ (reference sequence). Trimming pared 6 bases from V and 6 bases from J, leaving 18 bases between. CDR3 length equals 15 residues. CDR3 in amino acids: CASSVARGVINEQFF. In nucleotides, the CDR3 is TGTGCCAGCAGTGTCGCCAGGGGCGTGATCAATGAGCAGTTCTTC. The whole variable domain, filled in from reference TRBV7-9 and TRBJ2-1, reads DTGVSQNPRHKITKRGQNVTFRCDPISEHNRLYWYRQTLGQGPEFLTYFQNEAQLEKSRLLSDRFSAERPKGSFSTLEIQRTEQGDSAMYLCASSVARGVINEQFFGPGTRLTVL.

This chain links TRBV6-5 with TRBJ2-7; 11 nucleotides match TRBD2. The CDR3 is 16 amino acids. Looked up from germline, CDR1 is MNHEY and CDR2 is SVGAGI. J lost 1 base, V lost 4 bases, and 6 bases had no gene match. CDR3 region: CASSSVRLAGSYEQYF. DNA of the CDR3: TGTGCCAGCAGTTCCGTCAGACTAGCGGGGTCCTACGAGCAGTACTTC.

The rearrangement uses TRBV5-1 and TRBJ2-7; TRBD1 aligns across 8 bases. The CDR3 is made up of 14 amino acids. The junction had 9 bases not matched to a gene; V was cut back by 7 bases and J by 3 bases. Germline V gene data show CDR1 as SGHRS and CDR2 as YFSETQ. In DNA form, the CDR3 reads TGCGCCAGCTCCGTCGGGGGACAGGACTACGAGCAGTACTTC. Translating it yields CASSVGGQDYEQYF. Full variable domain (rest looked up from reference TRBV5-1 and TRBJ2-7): KAGVTQTPRYLIKTRGQQVTLSCSPISGHRSVSWYQQTPGQGLQFLFEYFSETQRNKGNFPGRFSGRQFSNSRSEMNVSTLELGDSALYLCASSVGGQDYEQYFGPGTRLTVT.

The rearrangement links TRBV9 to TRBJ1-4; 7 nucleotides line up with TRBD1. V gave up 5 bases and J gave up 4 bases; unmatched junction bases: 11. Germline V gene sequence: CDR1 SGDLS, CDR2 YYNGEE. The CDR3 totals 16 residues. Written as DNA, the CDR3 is TGTGCCAGCAGTCGTAGGGCGGGACAGAGTAATGAAAAACTGTTTTTT. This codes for CASSRRAGQSNEKLFF.